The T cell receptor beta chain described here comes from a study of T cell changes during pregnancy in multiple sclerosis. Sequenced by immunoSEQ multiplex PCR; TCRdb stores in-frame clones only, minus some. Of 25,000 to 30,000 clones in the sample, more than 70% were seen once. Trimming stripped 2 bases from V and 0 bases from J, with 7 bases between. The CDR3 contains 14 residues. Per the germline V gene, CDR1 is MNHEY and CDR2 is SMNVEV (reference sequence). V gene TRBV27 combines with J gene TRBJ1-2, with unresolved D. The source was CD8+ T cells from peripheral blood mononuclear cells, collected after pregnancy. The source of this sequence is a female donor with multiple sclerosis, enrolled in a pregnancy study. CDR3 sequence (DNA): TGTGCCAGCAGTTTAGCCGCGTCTAACTATGGCTACACCTTC. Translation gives CASSLAASNYGYTF.